This TCR beta chain was captured in a study of identical twins' blood T cells. This CDR3 contains 14 residues. Trimming left V 8 bases short and J 1 base short, with 13 bases between. This clonotype occurred a few times. MiXCR was run by TCRdb on the 5' RACE reads, yielding one entry per CDR3 protein. This table has a few hundred thousand distinct CDR3 sequences, approximately 30% appearing once. Sequences were obtained from PBMCs. V usage is TRBV12-3 or TRBV12-4 and J usage is TRBJ2-3; a possible D gene is TRBD2 (6 bases). This clonotype originated in a woman aged 18 to 50 in good health. CDR3 protein: CASVRGLRTDTQYF. In nucleotides, the CDR3 is TGTGCCAGCGTTAGGGGACTGCGCACAGATACGCAGTATTTT.